What follows is one T cell receptor (beta chain) and its context. Germline V lookup: CDR1 MNHEY, CDR2 SVGAGI. V was shortened by 4 bases and J by 2 bases, with 12 bases between the two germline ends. The length of the CDR3 is 15 residues. This sample was included in a study of radiotherapy plus CTLA-4 blockade in lung cancer. Sequencing used immunoSEQ multiplex PCR; TCRdb keeps in-frame clones, though not all of them. The sample includes 90,000 to 150,000 clones, 78% of them seen just once. The sample in question was peripheral blood, obtained from a patient treated with radiotherapy plus ipilimumab. The V call is TRBV6-5, the J call TRBJ1-3; weak D call: TRBD1 (5 bases). This receptor was identified in a human donor with non-small cell lung cancer who had a partial response to radiotherapy plus ipilimumab. CDR3 coding DNA: TGTGCCAGCAGTTCCCCGGGGGGTCCTGGAAACACCATATATTTT. Encoded protein: CASSSPGGPGNTIYF.